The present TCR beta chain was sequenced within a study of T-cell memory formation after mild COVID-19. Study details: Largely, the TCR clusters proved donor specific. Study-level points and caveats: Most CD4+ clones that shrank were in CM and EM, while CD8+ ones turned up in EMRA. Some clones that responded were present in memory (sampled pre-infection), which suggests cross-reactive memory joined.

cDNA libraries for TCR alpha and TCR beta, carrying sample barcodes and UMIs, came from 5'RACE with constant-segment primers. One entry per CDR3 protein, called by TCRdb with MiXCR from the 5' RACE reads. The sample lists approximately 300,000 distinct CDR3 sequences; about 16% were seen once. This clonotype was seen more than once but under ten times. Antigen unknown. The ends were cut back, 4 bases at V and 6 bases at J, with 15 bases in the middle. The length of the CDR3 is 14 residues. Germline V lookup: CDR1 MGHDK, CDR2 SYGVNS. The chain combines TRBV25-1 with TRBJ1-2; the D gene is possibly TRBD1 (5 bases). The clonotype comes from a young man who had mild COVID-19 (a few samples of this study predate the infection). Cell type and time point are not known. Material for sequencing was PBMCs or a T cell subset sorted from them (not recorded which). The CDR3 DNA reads TGTGCCAGCAGTGCCGCGACAGCTCCGGATGGCTACACCTTC. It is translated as CASSAATAPDGYTF.